These 3 T cell receptor beta chains share one sample of origin, sequenced in a study of CD8 T cells in Susac syndrome. Reverse transcription used 0.5 to 1 ug RNA and random hexamers. TCRdb re-called the immunoSEQ multiplex PCR reads with MiXCR, one entry per CDR3 protein. The sample contains approximately 270,000 distinct CDR3 sequences, 93% of which appear only once. The sequenced sample consisted of CD4+ T cells from PBMCs. These receptors all stem from a human donor with multiple sclerosis.

The CDR3 reads CASSPPRNTGELFF. The CDR3 coding sequence is TGCGCCAGCAGCCCCCCTCGGAACACCGGGGAGCTGTTTTTT. The J gene is TRBJ2-2, the V gene TRBV4-1; D is uncertain. V was trimmed by 4 bases and J by 1 base, leaving 7 bases between them. Germline CDR1 is MGHRA and CDR2 is YSYEKL. The CDR3 length is 14 residues.

The CDR3 nucleotides are TGCAGTGCTAGAGTGGGGCGGACGACTACTGAAGCTTTCTTT. Translation: CSARVGRTTTEAFF. V gene TRBV20-1 combines with J gene TRBJ1-1, with TRBD1 as a possible D gene (5 bases). Between the trimmed V and J ends, which lost 1 base and 5 bases, there was a span of 14 bases. The CDR3 extends over 14 amino acids. Germline V CDR1 and CDR2: DFQATT, SNEGSKA (reference sequence).

The rearrangement links TRBV9 to TRBJ2-3; 11 nucleotides align to TRBD2. J lost 4 bases, V lost 4 bases, and 2 bases had no gene match. The germline V gene has CDR1 SGDLS and CDR2 YYNGEE. The CDR3 loop spans 14 amino acids. In nucleotides, the CDR3 is TGTGCCAGCAGCTTTAGCGGGGGGGCAGATACGCAGTATTTT. It yields the protein CASSFSGGADTQYF.